These T cell receptor beta chains were read from a single sample in a study of CD8+CD57+ T cells in acquired aplastic anemia. TCRdb re-derived calls from the reads in MiXCR, one entry per CDR3 protein. The sample consists of approximately 130,000 distinct CDR3 sequences, 41% of them appearing once. The sequenced sample consisted of sorted CD4+, CD8+, or CD8+CD57+ T cells (not recorded which) from PBMCs. These receptors originate from a human donor in good health, serving as a control. Each CDR3 is given without its conserved first and last residue.

>TRBJ1-5|TRBV19
ASSTSRRTGVQPQH
>TRBJ1-2|TRBV24-1
ATSELLPGLKGGYT
>TRBJ1-1|TRBV9
ASSQGDSTEAF
>TRBJ2-2|TRBV4-3
ASSQEPAGGTNTGELF
>TRBJ2-1|TRBV2
ASTLSTYSYNEQF
>TRBJ1-5|TRBV19
ASRLNSNQPQH
>TRBJ1-5|TRBV7-6
ASSPGPNSNQPQH
>TRBJ2-3|TRBV5-4
ASSLGLLSTDTQY
>TRBJ1-1|TRBV2
ASSRARGTEAF
>TRBJ1-2|TRBV2
ASSDTGLSNYGYT
>TRBJ2-7|TRBV11-2
ASSRVGSGSVSYEQY
>TRBJ1-2|TRBV7-2
ASSPRDIYGYT
>TRBJ1-1|TRBV2
ASSEEEGADTEAL
>TRBJ2-3|TRBV25-1
ASSALAGGTDTQY
>TRBJ1-3|TRBV30
AWGQGSSSGNTIY
>TRBJ1-1|TRBV7-8
ASSEGQEYTEAF
>TRBJ1-6|TRBV6-6
ASSLDHSSPNSPLH
>TRBJ2-5|TRBV5-1
ASSLRLGTQY
>TRBJ1-1|TRBV4-2
ASSHITTGPEAF
>TRBJ2-3|TRBV24-1
ATHPGTVRCWQY
>TRBJ1-4|TRBV24-1
ATSELTDPGGHGNEKLF
>TRBJ2-1|TRBV5-1
GSSESSGVTYNEQF
>TRBJ1-6|TRBV5-1
ASSRDGQGGSYNSPLH
>TRBJ1-2|TRBV12-3/TRBV12-4
ASTPGGRYGNT
>TRBJ2-3|TRBV15
ATSSALGQGLDTQY
>TRBJ2-7|TRBV15
ATSRDRGSSYEQY
>TRBJ2-5|TRBV20-1
SASVGGVQETQY
>TRBJ2-7|TRBV4-2
ASSPSPGQSSYEQY
>TRBJ1-1|TRBV10-3
AISESSTGPTEAF
>TRBJ1-2|TRBV10-3
AISELGSEGYGYT
>TRBJ1-2|TRBV30
AWRRTGGLAGYT
>TRBJ2-5|TRBV15
ATKPNLGEVTQY
>TRBJ1-2|TRBV18
ASSPTGQDLYGYT
>TRBJ2-1|TRBV28
ASSFPLSSTEQF
>TRBJ2-3|TRBV9
ASSAGGRPTDTQY
>TRBJ2-4|TRBV25-1
ASSSSTGDIQY
>TRBJ1-1|TRBV29-1
SVESGPMNTEAF
>TRBJ2-3|TRBV6-1
ASSETTDTQY
>TRBJ2-5|TRBV29-1
SVGSRGHETQY
>TRBJ2-7|TRBV19
ASSSSGRASYEQY
>TRBJ1-1|TRBV12-3/TRBV12-4
ASSLSGRIMNTEAF
>TRBJ2-6|TRBV12-3/TRBV12-4
ASSFQGANVLT
>TRBJ1-2|TRBV5-1
ASSLASAGAGYT
>TRBJ1-5|TRBV30
AWSGYRTGGSNQPQH
>TRBJ2-1|TRBV24-1
ATSDFGGASYNEQF
>TRBJ2-7|TRBV7-3
ASSLIHEQY
>TRBJ2-1|TRBV12-3/TRBV12-4
ASSPWGDRANEQF
>TRBJ2-1|TRBV12-3/TRBV12-4
ASSLTSGGPQF